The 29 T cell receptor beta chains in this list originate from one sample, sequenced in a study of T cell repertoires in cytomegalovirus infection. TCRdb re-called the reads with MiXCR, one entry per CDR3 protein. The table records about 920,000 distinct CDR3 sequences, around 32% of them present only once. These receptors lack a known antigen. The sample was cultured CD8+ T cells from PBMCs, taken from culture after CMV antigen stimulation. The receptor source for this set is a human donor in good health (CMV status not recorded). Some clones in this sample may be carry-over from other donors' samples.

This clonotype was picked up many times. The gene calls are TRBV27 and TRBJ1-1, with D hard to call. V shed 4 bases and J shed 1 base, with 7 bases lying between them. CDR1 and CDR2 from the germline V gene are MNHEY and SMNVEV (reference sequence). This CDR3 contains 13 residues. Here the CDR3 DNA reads TGTGCCAGCAGTTCCTGGGAGAACACTGAAGCTTTCTTT. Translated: CASSSWENTEAFF.

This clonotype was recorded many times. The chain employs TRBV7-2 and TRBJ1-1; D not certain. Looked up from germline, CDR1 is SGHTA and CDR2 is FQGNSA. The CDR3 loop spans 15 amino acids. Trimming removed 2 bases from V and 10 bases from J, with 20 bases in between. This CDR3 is CASSLHPPLDLGAFF. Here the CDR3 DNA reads TGTGCCAGCAGCTTACATCCTCCCCTGGACTTGGGAGCTTTCTTT.

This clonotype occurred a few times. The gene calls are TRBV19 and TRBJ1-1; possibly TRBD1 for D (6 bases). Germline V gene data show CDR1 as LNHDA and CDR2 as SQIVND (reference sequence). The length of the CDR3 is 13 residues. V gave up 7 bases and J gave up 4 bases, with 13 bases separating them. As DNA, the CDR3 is TGTGCCAGTAATCCTGGGGGGGCCACTGAAGCTTTCTTT. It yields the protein CASNPGGATEAFF.

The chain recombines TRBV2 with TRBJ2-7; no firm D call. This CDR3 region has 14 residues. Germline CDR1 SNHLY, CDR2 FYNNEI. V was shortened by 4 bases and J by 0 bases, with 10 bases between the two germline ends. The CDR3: CASSAGPRSYEQYF. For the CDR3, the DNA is TGTGCCAGCAGTGCCGGGCCCCGCTCCTACGAGCAGTACTTC.

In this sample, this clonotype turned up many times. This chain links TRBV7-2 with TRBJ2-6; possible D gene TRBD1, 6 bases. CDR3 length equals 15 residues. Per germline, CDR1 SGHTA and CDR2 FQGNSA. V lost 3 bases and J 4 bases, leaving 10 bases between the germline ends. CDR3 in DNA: TGTGCCAGCAGCTTTCTAGGGGGAGGGGCCAACGTCCTGACTTTC. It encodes CASSFLGGGANVLTF.

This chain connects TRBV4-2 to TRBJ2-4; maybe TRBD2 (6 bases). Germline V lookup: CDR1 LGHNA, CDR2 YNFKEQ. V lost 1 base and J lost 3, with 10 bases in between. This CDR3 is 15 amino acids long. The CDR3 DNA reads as TGTGCCAGCAGCCAAGGGAGGGGTGTCAAAAACATTCAGTACTTC. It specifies CASSQGRGVKNIQYF.

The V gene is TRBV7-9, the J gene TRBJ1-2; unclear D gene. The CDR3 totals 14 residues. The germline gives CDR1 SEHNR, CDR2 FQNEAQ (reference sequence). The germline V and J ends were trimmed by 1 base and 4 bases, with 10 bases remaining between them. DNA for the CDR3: TGTGCCAGCAGCTTAGAGCCGCCTCCCTATGGCTACACCTTC. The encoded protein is CASSLEPPPYGYTF.

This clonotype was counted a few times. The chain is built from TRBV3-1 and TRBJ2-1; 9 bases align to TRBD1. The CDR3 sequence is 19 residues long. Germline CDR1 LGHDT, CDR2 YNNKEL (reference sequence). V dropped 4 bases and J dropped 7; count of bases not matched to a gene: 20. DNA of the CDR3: TGTGCCAGCAGCCCACGATCCAGGACAGGGGTTAGTTTGGGGAATGAGCAGTTCTTC. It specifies CASSPRSRTGVSLGNEQFF.

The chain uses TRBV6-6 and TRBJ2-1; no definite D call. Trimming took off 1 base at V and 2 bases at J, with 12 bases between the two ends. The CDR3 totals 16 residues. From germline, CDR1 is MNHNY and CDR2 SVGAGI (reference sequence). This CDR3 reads CASSYLDASPYNEQFF. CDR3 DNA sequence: TGTGCCAGCAGTTACTTGGACGCGAGCCCCTACAATGAGCAGTTCTTC.

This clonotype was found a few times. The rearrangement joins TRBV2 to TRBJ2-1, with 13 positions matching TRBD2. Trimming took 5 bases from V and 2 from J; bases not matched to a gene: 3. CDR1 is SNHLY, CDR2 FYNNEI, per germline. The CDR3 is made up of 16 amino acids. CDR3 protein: CASSWTSGGTYNEQFF. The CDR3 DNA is TGTGCCAGCAGTTGGACTAGCGGGGGAACCTACAATGAGCAGTTCTTC.

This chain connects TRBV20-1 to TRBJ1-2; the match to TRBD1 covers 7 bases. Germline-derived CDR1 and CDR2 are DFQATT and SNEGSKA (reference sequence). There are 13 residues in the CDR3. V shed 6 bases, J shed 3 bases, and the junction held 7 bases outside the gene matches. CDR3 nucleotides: TGCAGTGCCCCATACAGGGGAGACTATGGCTACACCTTC. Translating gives CSAPYRGDYGYTF.

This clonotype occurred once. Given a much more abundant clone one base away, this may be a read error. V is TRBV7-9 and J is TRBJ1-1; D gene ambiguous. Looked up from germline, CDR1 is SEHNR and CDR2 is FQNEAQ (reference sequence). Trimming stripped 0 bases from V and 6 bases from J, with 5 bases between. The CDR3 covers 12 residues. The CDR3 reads CASSLAQPEAFF. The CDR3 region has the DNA TGTGCCAGCAGCTTAGCACAGCCTGAAGCTTTCTTT.

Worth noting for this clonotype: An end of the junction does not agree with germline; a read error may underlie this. CDR3 bases: TGTGCCAGCAGCCAACAACAGGGTTCGAACGCTGAAGCTTTCTTT. Its protein product is CASSQQQGSNAEAFF. This rearrangement joins TRBV5-4 to TRBJ1-1, with a weak D call TRBD1 (6 bases). The CDR3 contains 15 residues. In germline, CDR1 is SGHNT, CDR2 YYREEE (reference sequence).

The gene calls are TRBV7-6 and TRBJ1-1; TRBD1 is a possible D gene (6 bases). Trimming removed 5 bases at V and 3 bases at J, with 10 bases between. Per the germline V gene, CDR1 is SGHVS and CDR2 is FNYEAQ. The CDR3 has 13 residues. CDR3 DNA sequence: TGTGCCAGCAGCACCCCAGGGGACACTGAAGCTTTCTTT. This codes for CASSTPGDTEAFF.

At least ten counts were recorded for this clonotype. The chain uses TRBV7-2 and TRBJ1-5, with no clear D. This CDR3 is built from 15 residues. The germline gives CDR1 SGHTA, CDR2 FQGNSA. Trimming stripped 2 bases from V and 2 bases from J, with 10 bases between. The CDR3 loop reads CASSLLKVGNQPQHF. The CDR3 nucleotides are TGTGCCAGCAGCTTACTGAAGGTGGGCAATCAGCCCCAGCATTTT.

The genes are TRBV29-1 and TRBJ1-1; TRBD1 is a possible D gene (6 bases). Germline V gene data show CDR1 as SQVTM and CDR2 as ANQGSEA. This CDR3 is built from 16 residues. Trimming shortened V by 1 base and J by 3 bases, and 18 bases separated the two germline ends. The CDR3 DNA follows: TGCAGCGTTGAAGGGACAGCCGGACCGAGGGACACTGAAGCTTTCTTT. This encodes CSVEGTAGPRDTEAFF.

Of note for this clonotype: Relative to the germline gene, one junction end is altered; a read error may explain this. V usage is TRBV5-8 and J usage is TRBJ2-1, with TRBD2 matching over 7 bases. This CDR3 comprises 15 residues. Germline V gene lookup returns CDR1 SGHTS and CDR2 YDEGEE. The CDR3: CASSLMASGYNKQFF. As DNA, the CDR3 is TGTGCCAGCAGCTTAATGGCTAGCGGATACAATAAGCAGTTCTTC.

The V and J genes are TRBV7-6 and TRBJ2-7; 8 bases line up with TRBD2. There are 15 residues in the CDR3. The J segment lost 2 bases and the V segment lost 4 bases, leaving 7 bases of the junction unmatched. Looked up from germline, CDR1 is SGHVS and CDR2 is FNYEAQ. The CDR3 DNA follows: TGTGCCAGCAGCTCAATCACGGGAGGGCCCTACGAGCAGTACTTC. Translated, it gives CASSSITGGPYEQYF.

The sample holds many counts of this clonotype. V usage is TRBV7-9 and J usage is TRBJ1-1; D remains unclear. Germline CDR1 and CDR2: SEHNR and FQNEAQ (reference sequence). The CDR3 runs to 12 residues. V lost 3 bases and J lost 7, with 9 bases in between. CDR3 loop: CASSFELHEAFF. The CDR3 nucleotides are TGTGCCAGCAGCTTTGAACTCCATGAAGCTTTCTTT.

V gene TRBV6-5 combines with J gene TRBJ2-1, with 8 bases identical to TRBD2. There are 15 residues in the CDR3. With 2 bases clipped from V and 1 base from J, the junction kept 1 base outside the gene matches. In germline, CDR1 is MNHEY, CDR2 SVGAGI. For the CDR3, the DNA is TGTGCCAGCAGTTACGCGGGGGGATCCTACAATGAGCAGTTCTTC. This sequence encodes CASSYAGGSYNEQFF.

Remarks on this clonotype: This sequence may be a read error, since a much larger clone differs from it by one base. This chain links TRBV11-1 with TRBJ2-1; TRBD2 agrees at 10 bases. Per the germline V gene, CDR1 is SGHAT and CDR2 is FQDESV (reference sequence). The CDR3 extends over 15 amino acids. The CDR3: CANSLGLADHNEQFF. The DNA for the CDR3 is TGTGCCAACAGCTTAGGACTAGCGGACCACAATGAGCAGTTCTTC.

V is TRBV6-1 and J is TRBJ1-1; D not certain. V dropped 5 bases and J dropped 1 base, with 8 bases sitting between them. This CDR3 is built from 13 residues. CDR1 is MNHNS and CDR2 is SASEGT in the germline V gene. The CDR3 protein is CASSSPENTEAFF. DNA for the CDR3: TGTGCCAGCAGTTCTCCGGAGAACACTGAAGCTTTCTTT.

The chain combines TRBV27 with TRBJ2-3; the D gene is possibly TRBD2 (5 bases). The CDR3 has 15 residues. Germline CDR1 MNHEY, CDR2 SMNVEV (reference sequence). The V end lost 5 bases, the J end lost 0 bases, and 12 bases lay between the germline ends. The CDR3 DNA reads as TGTGCCAGCAGTGCCGGACTTCCTAGCACAGATACGCAGTATTTT. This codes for CASSAGLPSTDTQYF.

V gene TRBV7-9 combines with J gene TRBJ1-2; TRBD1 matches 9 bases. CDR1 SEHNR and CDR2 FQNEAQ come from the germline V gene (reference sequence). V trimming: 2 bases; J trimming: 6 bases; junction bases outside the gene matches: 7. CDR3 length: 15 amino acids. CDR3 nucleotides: TGTGCCAGCAGCTTAACAGGGGGCCCCGTGCATGGCTACACCTTC. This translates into CASSLTGGPVHGYTF.

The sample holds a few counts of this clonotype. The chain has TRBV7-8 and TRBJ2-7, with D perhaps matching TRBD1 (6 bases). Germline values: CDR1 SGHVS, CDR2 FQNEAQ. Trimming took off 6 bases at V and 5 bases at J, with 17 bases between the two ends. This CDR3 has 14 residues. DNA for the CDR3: TGTGCCAGCAGGGACCCAGGGGATGACGACGAGCAGTACTTC. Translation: CASRDPGDDDEQYF.

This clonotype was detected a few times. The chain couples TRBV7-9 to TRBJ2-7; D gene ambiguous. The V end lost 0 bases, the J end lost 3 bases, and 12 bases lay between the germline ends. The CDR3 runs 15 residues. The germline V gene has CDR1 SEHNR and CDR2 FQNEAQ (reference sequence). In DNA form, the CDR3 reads TGTGCCAGCAGCTTAGCGCAAGGACCCATCTACGAGCAGTACTTC. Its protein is CASSLAQGPIYEQYF.

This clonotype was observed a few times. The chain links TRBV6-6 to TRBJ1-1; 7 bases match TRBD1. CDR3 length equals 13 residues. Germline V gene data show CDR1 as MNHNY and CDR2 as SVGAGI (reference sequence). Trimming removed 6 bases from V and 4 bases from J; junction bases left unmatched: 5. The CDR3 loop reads CASSEGAGTEAFF. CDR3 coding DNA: TGTGCCAGCAGCGAGGGGGCTGGCACTGAAGCTTTCTTT.

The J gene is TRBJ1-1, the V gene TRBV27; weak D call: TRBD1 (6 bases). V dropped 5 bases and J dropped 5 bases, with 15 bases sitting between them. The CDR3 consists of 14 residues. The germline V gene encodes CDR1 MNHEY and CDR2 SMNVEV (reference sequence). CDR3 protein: CASSAGGSKTEAFF. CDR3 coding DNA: TGTGCCAGCAGTGCGGGGGGCTCGAAGACTGAAGCTTTCTTT.

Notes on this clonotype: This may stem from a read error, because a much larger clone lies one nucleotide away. In DNA, the CDR3 is TGTGCCAGCAGCCTACTCGAGGGCTGGGACAATGAGCAGTTCTTC. As protein: CASSLLEGWDNEQFF. The chain recombines TRBV7-2 with TRBJ2-1, with D perhaps matching TRBD2 (5 bases). The germline V and J ends were trimmed by 5 bases and 5 bases, with 16 bases remaining between them. This CDR3 region has 15 residues. In germline, CDR1 is SGHTA, CDR2 FQGNSA.